Shown below are 26 T cell receptor beta chains from a single sample sequenced in a study of blood T cell repertoires in COVID-19. The assay was immunoSEQ multiplex PCR, and TCRdb's table has in-frame clones only and misses some. The sample records 180,000 or so clones, 76% being singletons. Sequencing was carried out using peripheral blood. Receptor source: a woman aged 45-65 years with active or convalescent COVID-19.

The chain couples TRBV7-2 to TRBJ1-5; the D gene is possibly TRBD1 (6 bases). Germline-derived CDR1 and CDR2 are SGHTA and FQGNSA. The CDR3 has 14 amino acids. Trimming removed 3 bases at V and 6 bases at J, with 12 bases between. The CDR3 spells CASSFTGSGQPQHF. The CDR3 nucleotides read TGTGCCAGCAGCTTCACAGGGAGTGGTCAGCCCCAGCATTTT.

The chain recombines TRBV28 with TRBJ1-5; TRBD1 agrees at 7 bases. Per the germline V gene, CDR1 is MDHEN and CDR2 is SYDVKM. The CDR3 has 17 amino acids. The V segment lost 6 bases and the J segment 0 bases; nucleotides outside the gene matches: 11. In DNA form, the CDR3 reads TGTGCCAGCAGAGACCACAGGGGACCCAATAGCAATCAGCCCCAGCATTTT. Protein product: CASRDHRGPNSNQPQHF.

The V call is TRBV11-2, the J call TRBJ2-1; 7 positions agree with TRBD2. V shed 5 bases, J shed 2 bases, and the junction held 9 bases outside the gene matches. Germline loops: CDR1 SGHAT, CDR2 FQNNGV. This CDR3 region has 16 residues. CDR3 loop: CASSLGSSGAYNEQFF. The CDR3 bases are TGTGCCAGCAGCCTAGGGTCCAGCGGGGCCTACAATGAGCAGTTCTTC.

The chain couples TRBV7-9 to TRBJ2-2, with D possibly being TRBD2 (5 bases). The CDR3 is 16 residues long. Germline lookup yields CDR1 SEHNR and CDR2 FQNEAQ (reference sequence). Trimming cost V 5 bases and J 0 bases, with 13 bases left between them. CDR3 amino acids: CASSVTRRSNTGELFF. CDR3 bases: TGTGCCAGCAGCGTAACTAGAAGGTCGAACACCGGGGAGCTGTTTTTT.

The gene calls are TRBV9 and TRBJ1-2; D perhaps matches TRBD1 (5 bases). The CDR3 consists of 13 residues. Germline CDR1 reads SGDLS; CDR2 reads YYNGEE. The V end lost 3 bases, the J end lost 0 bases, and 6 bases lay between the germline ends. In DNA, the CDR3 is TGTGCCAGCAGCGGCAGGGCTAACTATGGCTACACCTTC. Its protein product is CASSGRANYGYTF.

The V gene is TRBV29-1, the J gene TRBJ2-1; 12 bases are a match to TRBD2. The V segment lost 6 bases and the J segment 10 bases; nucleotides outside the gene matches: 13. The germline CDR1 and CDR2 sequences are SQVTM and ANQGSEA. This CDR3 is built from 15 residues. This CDR3 reads CSVGKTSGSVIEQFF. The CDR3 nucleotides are TGCAGCGTCGGCAAGACTAGCGGGAGCGTTATAGAGCAGTTCTTC.

The rearrangement joins TRBV27 to TRBJ2-5; D possibly corresponds to TRBD1 (5 bases). The CDR3 spans 14 residues. V gave up 4 bases and J gave up 5 bases, with 14 bases separating them. The germline V gene encodes CDR1 MNHEY and CDR2 SMNVEV (reference sequence). The CDR3 here is CASSSLRGGETQYF. The CDR3 DNA follows: TGTGCCAGCAGTTCCCTAAGGGGTGGGGAGACCCAGTACTTC.

This clone occurred a few times. V is TRBV30 and J is TRBJ1-1; D gene unclear. This CDR3 has 12 amino acids. Per germline, CDR1 GTSNPN and CDR2 SVGIG (reference sequence). V shed 4 bases and J shed 2 bases, with 8 bases lying between them. The CDR3, as DNA: TGTGCCTGGACACAGTTCAACACTGAAGCTTTCTTT. Its protein product is CAWTQFNTEAFF.

This clone has only one observation. CDR3: CASSSGTSGRWNTQYF. The DNA for the CDR3 is TGTGCCAGCAGTTCCGGGACTAGCGGGAGGTGGAATACGCAGTATTTT. The rearrangement uses TRBV27 and TRBJ2-3; 15 nucleotides agree with TRBD2. The CDR3 length is 16 residues. The V gene end was trimmed by 4 bases and the J gene end by 7 bases; junction bases not matched to a gene: 6. From germline, CDR1 is MNHEY and CDR2 SMNVEV (reference sequence).

The chain carries TRBV15 and TRBJ2-4; TRBD1 aligns across 8 bases. The CDR3 consists of 16 residues. The V segment lost 5 bases and the J segment 1 base; nucleotides outside the gene matches: 7. Germline CDR1 is LNHNV and CDR2 is YYDKDF (reference sequence). CDR3 sequence: CATSPDRVTAKNIQYF. The CDR3, as DNA: TGTGCCACCAGCCCGGACAGGGTAACGGCCAAAAACATTCAGTACTTC.

The chain uses TRBV13 and TRBJ1-2; 9 nucleotides agree with TRBD1. CDR3 length: 14 residues. V shed 5 bases, J shed 6 bases, and the junction held 7 bases outside the gene matches. CDR1 and CDR2 (germline): PRHDT, FYEKMQ (reference sequence). CDR3 sequence: CASSRRTGVDGYTF. CDR3 nucleotide sequence: TGTGCCAGCAGCCGTCGGACAGGGGTCGATGGCTACACCTTC.

This rearrangement joins TRBV7-2 to TRBJ1-1, with 7 bases identical to TRBD1. This CDR3 contains 16 residues. V lost 5 bases and J lost 2; bases outside the gene matches: 11. Germline CDR1 reads SGHTA; CDR2 reads FQGNSA. This CDR3 reads CASSQGQPTLNTEAFF. The DNA of the CDR3 is TGTGCCAGCAGCCAGGGACAGCCCACACTTAACACTGAAGCTTTCTTT.

This clone has ten or more counts. The rearrangement links TRBV10-3 to TRBJ1-2, with TRBD1 identical over 8 bases. The CDR3 totals 14 residues. Germline V lookup: CDR1 ENHRY, CDR2 SYGVKD. The J segment lost 8 bases and the V segment lost 0 bases, leaving 5 bases of the junction unmatched. CDR3 DNA sequence: TGTGCCATCAGTGAGTCCCAGGGGGCTTGGGGCTACACCTTC. Its translation is CAISESQGAWGYTF.

This clone appeared many times. The chain has TRBV6-5 and TRBJ2-1; D might be TRBD2 (6 bases). The V and J ends lost 6 bases and 6 bases respectively, with 12 bases between them. The CDR3 is made up of 13 amino acids. Germline V gene lookup returns CDR1 MNHEY and CDR2 SVGAGI. Here the CDR3 DNA reads TGTGCCAGCAGCACTAGCAGCAGCAATGAGCAGTTCTTC. Protein: CASSTSSSNEQFF.

The V gene is TRBV6-5, the J gene TRBJ2-2; 10 nucleotides agree with TRBD1. Germline V gene data show CDR1 as MNHEY and CDR2 as SVGAGI. The CDR3 loop spans 15 amino acids. V trimming: 8 bases; J trimming: 5 bases; junction bases outside the gene matches: 8. The chain's CDR3 is CASYPGQGRTGELFF. The DNA for the CDR3 is TGTGCCAGCTATCCGGGACAGGGGAGAACCGGGGAGCTGTTTTTT.

The V gene is TRBV19, the J gene TRBJ1-5; 11 bases agree with TRBD1. CDR1 and CDR2 (germline): LNHDA, SQIVND (reference sequence). The CDR3 length is 16 residues. J was trimmed by 6 bases and V by 7 bases; bases with no gene match: 11. In DNA, the CDR3 is TGTGCCAGTACTCCCGGACAGGGGGCCCTGCGTCAGCCCCAGCATTTT. Amino acids: CASTPGQGALRQPQHF.

The J gene is TRBJ2-2, the V gene TRBV7-8, with 8 bases fitting TRBD2. V lost 5 bases and J lost 7; bases outside the gene matches: 21. Germline CDR1 is SGHVS and CDR2 is FQNEAQ. The CDR3 is 19 amino acids. The CDR3 DNA sequence: TGTGCCAGCAGCCCCCTAGGGGGGGGCAGAGCGGGAGAGGGCGGGGAGCTGTTTTTT. This codes for CASSPLGGGRAGEGGELFF. The variable domain in full, completed from reference TRBV7-8 and TRBJ2-2, reads GAGVSQSPRYKVAKRGQDVALRCDPISGHVSLFWYQQALGQGPEFLTYFQNEAQLDKSGLPSDRFFAERPEGSVSTLKIQRTQQEDSAVYLCASSPLGGGRAGEGGELFFGEGSRLTVL.

This clone came up many times. This sequence joins TRBV27 and TRBJ1-2; a weak D match, TRBD1 (5 bases). The germline V gene has CDR1 MNHEY and CDR2 SMNVEV (reference sequence). This CDR3 is built from 15 residues. V dropped 4 bases and J dropped 2 bases, with 14 bases sitting between them. CDR3 region: CASSSVSAGNYGYTF. CDR3 DNA: TGTGCCAGCAGTTCCGTAAGTGCAGGGAACTATGGCTACACCTTC.

This chain links TRBV28 with TRBJ2-1, with D maybe TRBD1 (5 bases). This CDR3 is 16 amino acids long. The germline CDR1 and CDR2 sequences are MDHEN and SYDVKM. Trimming took off 9 bases at V and 8 bases at J, with 26 bases between the two ends. CDR3: CASPPRDRHLIDEQFF. The CDR3 region has the DNA TGTGCCAGTCCGCCCAGGGATCGCCACCTTATCGATGAGCAGTTCTTC.

The gene calls are TRBV2 and TRBJ2-7; TRBD2 might be the D (5 bases). The CDR3 covers 11 residues. Germline CDR1 SNHLY, CDR2 FYNNEI. The V and J ends lost 6 bases and 6 bases respectively, with 9 bases between them. CDR3 residues: CASSHAGEQYF. CDR3 in DNA: TGTGCCAGCAGCCACGCGGGCGAGCAGTACTTC.

The V call is TRBV11-3, the J call TRBJ1-1; D call uncertain. V lost 5 bases to trimming and J lost 4 bases, with 11 bases between them. This CDR3 comprises 13 residues. Germline-derived CDR1 and CDR2 are SGHNT and YENEEA. CDR3 sequence reads: CASSLSAGTEAFF. DNA for the CDR3: TGTGCCAGCAGCCTTTCCGCCGGCACTGAAGCTTTCTTT.

The chain uses TRBV4-1 and TRBJ2-3, with 13 bases matching TRBD2. V lost 1 base, J lost 8 bases, and 12 bases stayed unmatched. The CDR3 consists of 18 residues. Germline-derived CDR1 and CDR2 are MGHRA and YSYEKL. CDR3 sequence (DNA): TGCGCCAGCAGCCAAGGGACTAGCGGGGGACCACTTACGGGTACGCAGTATTTT. This encodes CASSQGTSGGPLTGTQYF.

This clone was counted ten times or more. The rearrangement links TRBV6-2 or TRBV6-3 to TRBJ2-7, with a possible D match to TRBD2 (5 bases). There are 13 residues in the CDR3. Germline V CDR1 and CDR2: MNHEY, SVGEGT. Trimming removed 1 base at V and 5 bases at J, with 9 bases between. CDR3 amino acids: CASSYLGVDEQYF. DNA for the CDR3: TGTGCCAGCAGTTACTTGGGAGTGGACGAGCAGTACTTC.

J is TRBJ1-1 and V is TRBV2; unclear D gene. CDR1 is SNHLY and CDR2 is FYNNEI in the germline V gene. The CDR3 is 13 amino acids. Between the trimmed V and J ends, which lost 2 bases and 7 bases, there was a span of 11 bases. The CDR3 DNA reads as TGTGCCAGCAGTGAACGAAGTTTCTATGAAGCTTTCTTT. It specifies CASSERSFYEAFF.

The chain uses TRBV25-1 and TRBJ2-2, with D unclear. There are 17 residues in the CDR3. Germline values: CDR1 MGHDK, CDR2 SYGVNS. The germline V and J ends were trimmed by 7 bases and 0 bases, with 18 bases remaining between them. The CDR3 coding sequence is TGTGCCAGCACTCCCGCGGTGAGGCCCCCGAACACCGGGGAGCTGTTTTTT. Amino acids: CASTPAVRPPNTGELFF.

The J gene is TRBJ1-2, the V gene TRBV7-2; D unclear. CDR1 SGHTA and CDR2 FQGNSA come from the germline V gene. Trimming pared 7 bases from V and 1 base from J, leaving 10 bases between. The CDR3 loop spans 13 amino acids. Here the CDR3 reads CASNSYNNYGYTF. In nucleotides, the CDR3 is TGTGCCAGCAATTCATACAATAACTATGGCTACACCTTC.